This paragraph covers one T cell receptor beta chain sequence. Authors' analysis steps: Researchers report that nucleated cell counts were estimated from reference gene primer amplification. The assay was immunoSEQ multiplex PCR, and TCRdb's table has in-frame clones only and misses some. V, J and clone size are those of that table, while D and trimming were read from the DNA. The sample gives approximately 44,000 clones, approximately 89% of which show up once; 25% to 30% is in the top ten. The CDR3 is 15 residues long. Germline assignment: CDR1 LGHDT and CDR2 YNNKEL (reference sequence). V shed 6 bases and J 8 bases; nucleotides not matched to a gene: 9. This sample was included in a study of blood T cell repertoires in COVID-19. Study information: Italy, Spain and the United States were the sources of the convalescent and acute COVID-19 samples. From T cells, B-cell-depleted T cells, or PBMCs came the material, which was cDNA or gDNA.

The receptor's source is a woman aged 80 or over with acute or convalescent COVID-19. The source material was peripheral blood. The V gene is TRBV3-1 (or the pseudogene TRBV3-2), the J gene TRBJ2-1, with 11 bases fitting TRBD2. The CDR3 nucleotides read TGTGCCAGCAGAAATAGCGGGGGGGCCGGGGATGAGCAGTTCTTC. It yields the protein CASRNSGGAGDEQFF.